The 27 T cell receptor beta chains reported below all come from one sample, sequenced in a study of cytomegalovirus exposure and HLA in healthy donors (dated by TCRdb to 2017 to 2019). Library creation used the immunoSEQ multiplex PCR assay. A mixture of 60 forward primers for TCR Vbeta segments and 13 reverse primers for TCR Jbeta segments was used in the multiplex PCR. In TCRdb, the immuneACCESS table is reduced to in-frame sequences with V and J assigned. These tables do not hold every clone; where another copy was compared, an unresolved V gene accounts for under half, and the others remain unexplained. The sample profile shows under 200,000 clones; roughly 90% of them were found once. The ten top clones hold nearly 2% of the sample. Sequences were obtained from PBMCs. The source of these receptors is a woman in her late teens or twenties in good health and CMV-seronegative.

CDR3 sequence (DNA): TGTGCCAGCAGTTTTAGGGGAATGGTTAGCAATCAGCCCCAGCATTTT. Translating gives CASSFRGMVSNQPQHF. The V call is TRBV28, the J call TRBJ1-5; weak D call: TRBD1 (5 bases). V lost 3 bases and J lost 0, with 12 bases in between. CDR3 length equals 16 residues. The V gene's germline CDR1 is MDHEN and CDR2 SYDVKM.

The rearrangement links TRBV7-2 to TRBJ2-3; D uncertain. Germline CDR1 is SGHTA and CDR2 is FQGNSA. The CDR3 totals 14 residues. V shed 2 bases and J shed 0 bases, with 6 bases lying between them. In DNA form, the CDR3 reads TGTGCCAGCAGCTTACCGGGTAGCACAGATACGCAGTATTTT. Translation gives CASSLPGSTDTQYF.

DNA for the CDR3: TGTGCCAGCAGTTTAACCTCCCGCGGAGACAATGAGCAGTTCTTC. The encoded protein is CASSLTSRGDNEQFF. The chain links TRBV27 to TRBJ2-1, with D uncertain. The V gene lost 2 bases and the J gene lost 5 bases, with 13 bases spanning the gap. CDR3 size: 15 residues. From germline, CDR1 is MNHEY and CDR2 SMNVEV (reference sequence).

Here the CDR3 reads CASSPRQVTDTQYF. CDR3 nucleotide sequence: TGTGCCAGCAGCCCTCGACAGGTCACAGATACGCAGTATTTT. V gene TRBV5-8 combines with J gene TRBJ2-3; the D gene is possibly TRBD1 (6 bases). The germline V gene encodes CDR1 SGHTS and CDR2 YDEGEE. The CDR3 totals 14 residues. The V end lost 4 bases, the J end lost 2 bases, and 11 bases lay between the germline ends.

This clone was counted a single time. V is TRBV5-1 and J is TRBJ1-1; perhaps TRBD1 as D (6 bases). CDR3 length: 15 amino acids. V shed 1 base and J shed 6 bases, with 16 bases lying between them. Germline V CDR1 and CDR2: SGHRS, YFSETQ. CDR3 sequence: CASSLSVGGRAEAFF. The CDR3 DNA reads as TGCGCCAGCAGCTTGAGCGTCGGGGGGCGCGCTGAAGCTTTCTTT.

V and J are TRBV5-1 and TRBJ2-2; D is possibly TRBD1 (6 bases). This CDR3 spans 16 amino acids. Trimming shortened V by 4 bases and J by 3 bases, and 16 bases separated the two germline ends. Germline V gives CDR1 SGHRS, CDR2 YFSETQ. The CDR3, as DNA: TGCGCCAGCAGCCCGCCCGGACAGCGATACACCGGGGAGCTGTTTTTT. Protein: CASSPPGQRYTGELFF.

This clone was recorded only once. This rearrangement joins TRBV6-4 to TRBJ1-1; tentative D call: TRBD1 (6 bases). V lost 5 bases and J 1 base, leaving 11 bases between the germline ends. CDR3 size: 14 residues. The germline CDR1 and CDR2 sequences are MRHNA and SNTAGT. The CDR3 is CASSPGQTNTEAFF. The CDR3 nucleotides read TGTGCCAGCAGTCCCGGACAGACGAACACTGAAGCTTTCTTT.

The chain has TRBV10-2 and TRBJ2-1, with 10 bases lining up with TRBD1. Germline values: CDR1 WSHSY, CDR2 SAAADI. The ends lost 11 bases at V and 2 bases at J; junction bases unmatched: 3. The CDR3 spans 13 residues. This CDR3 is CAGGTGAYNEQFF. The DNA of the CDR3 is TGCGCCGGCGGGACAGGGGCCTACAATGAGCAGTTCTTC.

The CDR3 sequence is CAPPALAGGHANTGELFF. The CDR3 DNA follows: TGTGCCCCTCCGGCGCTAGCGGGGGGGCATGCGAACACCGGGGAGCTGTTTTTT. This chain connects TRBV5-3 to TRBJ2-2, with 12 bases fitting TRBD2. TRBV5-3 is filed as an ORF, its function uncertain. This CDR3 is built from 18 residues. V was pared by 10 bases and J by 0 bases, with 13 bases of the junction left unmatched.

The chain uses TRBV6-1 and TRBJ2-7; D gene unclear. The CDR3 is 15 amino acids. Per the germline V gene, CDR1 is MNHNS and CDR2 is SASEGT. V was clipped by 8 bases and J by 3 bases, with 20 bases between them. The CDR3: CASPPRRSRDYEQYF. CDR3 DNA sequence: TGTGCCAGCCCGCCCCGGAGAAGCAGAGACTACGAGCAGTACTTC.

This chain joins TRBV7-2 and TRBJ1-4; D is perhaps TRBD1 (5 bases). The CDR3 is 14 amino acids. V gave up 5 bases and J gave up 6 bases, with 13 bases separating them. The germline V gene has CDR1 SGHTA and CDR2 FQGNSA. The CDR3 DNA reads TGTGCCAGCAGCCGGGCCCAGGGTGATGAAAAACTGTTTTTT. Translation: CASSRAQGDEKLFF. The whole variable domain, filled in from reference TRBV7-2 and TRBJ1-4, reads GAGVSQSPSNKVTEKGKDVELRCDPISGHTALYWYRQSLGQGLEFLIYFQGNSAPDKSGLPSDRFSAERTGGSVSTLTIQRTQQEDSAVYLCASSRAQGDEKLFFGSGTQLSVL.

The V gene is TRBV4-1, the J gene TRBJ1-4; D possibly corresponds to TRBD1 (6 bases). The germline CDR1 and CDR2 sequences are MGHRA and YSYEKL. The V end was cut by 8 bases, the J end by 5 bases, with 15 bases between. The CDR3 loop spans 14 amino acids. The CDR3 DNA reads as TGCGCCAGCTCCTACCCACAGGGAAATGAAAAACTGTTTTTT. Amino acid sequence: CASSYPQGNEKLFF.

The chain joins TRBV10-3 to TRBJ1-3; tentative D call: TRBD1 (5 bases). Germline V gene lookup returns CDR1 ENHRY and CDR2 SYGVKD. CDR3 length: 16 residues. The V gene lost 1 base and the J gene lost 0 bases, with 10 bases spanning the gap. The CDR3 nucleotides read TGTGCCATCAGTGAGTTATGGGGCTCCTCTGGAAACACCATATATTTT. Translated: CAISELWGSSGNTIYF.

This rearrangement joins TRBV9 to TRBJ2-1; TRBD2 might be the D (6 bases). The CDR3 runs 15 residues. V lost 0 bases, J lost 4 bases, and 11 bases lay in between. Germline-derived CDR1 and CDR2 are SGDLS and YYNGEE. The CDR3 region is CASSVAGLQYNEQFF. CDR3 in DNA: TGTGCCAGCAGCGTAGCGGGACTCCAGTACAATGAGCAGTTCTTC.

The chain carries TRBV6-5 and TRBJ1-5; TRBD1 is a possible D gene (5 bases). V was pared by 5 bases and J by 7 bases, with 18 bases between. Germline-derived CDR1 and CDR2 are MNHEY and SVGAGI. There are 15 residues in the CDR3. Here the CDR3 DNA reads TGTGCCAGCAGTGTTGGGGCGGGGGGAAACCAGCCCCAGCATTTT. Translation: CASSVGAGGNQPQHF.

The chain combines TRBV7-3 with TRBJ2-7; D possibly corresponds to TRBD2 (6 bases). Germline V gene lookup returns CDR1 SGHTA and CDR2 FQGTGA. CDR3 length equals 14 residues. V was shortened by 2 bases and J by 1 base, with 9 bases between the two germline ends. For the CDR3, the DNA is TGTGCCAGCAGCTTACCTAGCGAATCCTACGAGCAGTACTTC. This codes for CASSLPSESYEQYF. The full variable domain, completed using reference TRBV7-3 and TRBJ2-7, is GAGVSQTPSNKVTEKGKYVELRCDPISGHTALYWYRQSLGQGPEFLIYFQGTGAADDSGLPNDRFFAVRPEGSVSTLKIQRTERGDSAVYLCASSLPSESYEQYFGPGTRLTVT.

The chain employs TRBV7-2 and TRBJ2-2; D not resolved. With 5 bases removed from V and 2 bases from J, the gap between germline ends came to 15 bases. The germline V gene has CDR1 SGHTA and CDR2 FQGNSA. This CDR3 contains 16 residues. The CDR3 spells CASSPDWATNTGELFF. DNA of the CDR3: TGTGCCAGCAGCCCAGATTGGGCCACTAACACCGGGGAGCTGTTTTTT.

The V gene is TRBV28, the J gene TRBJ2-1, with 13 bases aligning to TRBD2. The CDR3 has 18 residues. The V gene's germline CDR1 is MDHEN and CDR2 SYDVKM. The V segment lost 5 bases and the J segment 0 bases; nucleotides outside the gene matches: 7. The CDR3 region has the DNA TGTGCCAGCAGTACGACTTGGACTAGCGGGAGCTCCTACAATGAGCAGTTCTTC. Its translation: CASSTTWTSGSSYNEQFF.

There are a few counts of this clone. This CDR3 reads CASSFTGEEAFF. CDR3 DNA: TGTGCCAGCAGCTTCACAGGGGAGGAGGCTTTCTTT. V and J are TRBV5-6 and TRBJ1-1; 7 nucleotides agree with TRBD1. The ends lost 2 bases at V and 11 bases at J; junction bases unmatched: 6. The CDR3 runs to 12 residues. Germline lookup yields CDR1 SGHDT and CDR2 YYEEEE. Supplemented by reference TRBV5-6 and TRBJ1-1, the full variable domain reads DAGVTQSPTHLIKTRGQQVTLRCSPKSGHDTVSWYQQALGQGPQFIFQYYEEEERQRGNFPDRFSGHQFPNYSSELNVNALLLGDSALYLCASSFTGEEAFFGQGTRLTVV.

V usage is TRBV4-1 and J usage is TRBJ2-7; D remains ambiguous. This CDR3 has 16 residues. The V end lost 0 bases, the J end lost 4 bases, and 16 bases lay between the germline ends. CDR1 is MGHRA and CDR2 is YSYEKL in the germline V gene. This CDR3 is CASSQDGSQLGYEQYF. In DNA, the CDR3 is TGCGCCAGCAGCCAAGATGGGTCGCAGCTAGGTTACGAGCAGTACTTC.

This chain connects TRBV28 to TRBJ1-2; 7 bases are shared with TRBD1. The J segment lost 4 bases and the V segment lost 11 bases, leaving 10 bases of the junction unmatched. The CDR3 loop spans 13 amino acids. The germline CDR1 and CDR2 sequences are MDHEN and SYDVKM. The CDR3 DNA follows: TGTGCCTCAAGACAGGGTCGGAGCTATGGCTACACCTTC. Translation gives CASRQGRSYGYTF.

The CDR3 sequence is CASSLQGAGEKLFF. The CDR3 bases are TGTGCCAGCAGCTTACAGGGGGCAGGTGAAAAACTGTTTTTT. This chain connects TRBV7-8 to TRBJ1-4, with 8 nucleotides matching TRBD1. Germline trimming cut 2 bases from V and 7 bases from J; bases unmatched to any gene: 3. In germline, CDR1 is SGHVS, CDR2 FQNEAQ. The CDR3 runs to 14 residues.

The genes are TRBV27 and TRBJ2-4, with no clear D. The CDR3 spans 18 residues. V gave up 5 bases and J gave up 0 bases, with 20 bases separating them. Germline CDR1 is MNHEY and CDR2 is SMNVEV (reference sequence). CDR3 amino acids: CASSPARWANLAKNIQYF. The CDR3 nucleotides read TGTGCCAGCAGTCCCGCTCGTTGGGCTAACCTAGCCAAAAACATTCAGTACTTC.

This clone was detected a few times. The CDR3 bases are TGTGCCAGCAGACGCGGGGGGGGAATCACTGAAGCTTTCTTT. Its protein is CASRRGGGITEAFF. This rearrangement joins TRBV5-5 to TRBJ1-1; tentatively, D is TRBD1 (5 bases). V was trimmed by 5 bases and J by 4 bases, leaving 15 bases between them. The germline V gene encodes CDR1 SGHKS and CDR2 YYEKEE (reference sequence). The CDR3 runs to 14 residues.

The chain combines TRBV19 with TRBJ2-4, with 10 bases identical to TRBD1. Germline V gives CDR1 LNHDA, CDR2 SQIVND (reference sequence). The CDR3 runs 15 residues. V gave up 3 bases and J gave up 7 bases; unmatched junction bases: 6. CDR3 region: CASSIGTGVANIQYF. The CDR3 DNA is TGTGCCAGTAGTATCGGGACAGGGGTAGCTAACATTCAGTACTTC.

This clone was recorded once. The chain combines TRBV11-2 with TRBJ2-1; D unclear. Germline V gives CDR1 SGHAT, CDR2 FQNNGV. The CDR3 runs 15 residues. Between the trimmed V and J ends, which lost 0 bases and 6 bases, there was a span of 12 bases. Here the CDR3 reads CASSLDLQITNEQFF. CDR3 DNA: TGTGCCAGCAGCTTAGATTTACAGATTACCAATGAGCAGTTCTTC.

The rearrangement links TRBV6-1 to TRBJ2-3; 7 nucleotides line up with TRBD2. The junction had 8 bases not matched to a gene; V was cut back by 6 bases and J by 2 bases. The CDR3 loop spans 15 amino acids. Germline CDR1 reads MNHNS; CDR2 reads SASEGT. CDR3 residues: CASRISGMITDTQYF. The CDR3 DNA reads TGTGCCAGCAGGATCAGCGGGATGATCACAGATACGCAGTATTTT.